This is a list of T cell receptor beta chains from one sample in a study of metastatic and nonmetastatic thyroid tumors. From the PCR reads, TCRdb re-called clones with MiXCR. Among tens of thousands of clones listed, approximately 24% were seen once. The material sequenced was tumor tissue. The receptors come from a male donor with papillary thyroid cancer or a benign thyroid nodule (not recorded which). Some clones in this sample may be carry-over from other donors' samples. Both conserved end residues are part of each CDR3. The D gene is left open where the match is weak. Expanded clones are given a class, and other clones once, few, many or no size at all.

v_call	d_call	clone_size	j_call	cdr3_nt	cdr3_aa
TRBV4-1	NA	many	TRBJ2-7	TGCGCCAGCAGCCAAGAACCCACAGTGGAGGGATACGAGCAGTACTTC	CASSQEPTVEGYEQYF
TRBV20-1	NA	few	TRBJ1-2	TGCAGCCACGTCAGTGGACGTAACTATGGCTACACCTTC	CSHVSGRNYGYTF
TRBV29-1	TRBD1	many	TRBJ1-4	TGCAGCGTTTTAGGGACAGTATCCTCTGCAACTAATGAAAAACTGTTTTTT	CSVLGTVSSATNEKLFF
TRBV9	NA	medium-sized	TRBJ1-3	TGTGCCAGCAGCGTAGCACAGCCTGGAAACACCATATATTTT	CASSVAQPGNTIYF
TRBV20-1	TRBD1	medium-sized	TRBJ2-3	TGCAGTGCTAGAGAGGGAGAGGGGGCTCTCACAGATACGCAGTATTTT	CSAREGEGALTDTQYF
TRBV10-2	NA	medium-sized	TRBJ2-7	TGCGCCAGCAGTGAGGTCGATAAGTGGACCTACGAGCAGTACTTC	CASSEVDKWTYEQYF
TRBV27	NA	many	TRBJ2-1	TGTGCCAGCAGCCACAGCACCGGGCCCCAAAATGAGCAGTTCTTC	CASSHSTGPQNEQFF
TRBV20-1	NA	many	TRBJ1-1	TGCAGTGCTAGAGTTGGGGGTTTGAACACTGAAGCTTTCTTT	CSARVGGLNTEAFF
TRBV6-1	NA	many	TRBJ1-5	TGTGCCAGCAGTGAAGATCAGGGACCGAATCAGCCCCAGCATTTT	CASSEDQGPNQPQHF
TRBV7-9	NA	many	TRBJ1-1	TGTGCCAGCAGCATCACAGGAGAAGCTTTCTTT	CASSITGEAFF
TRBV10-2	NA	many	TRBJ2-2	TGCGCCAGCCGGGCCACCCCTAGCGGGGAGCTGTTTTTT	CASRATPSGELFF
TRBV5-1	NA	many	TRBJ2-7	TGCGCCAGCAGCTTGGCCTTTGGGGGAAGGTACGAGCAGTACTTC	CASSLAFGGRYEQYF
TRBV15	NA	many	TRBJ1-5	TGTGCCACCAGCAGAGAAGTGGGTAGGGGAGGGGAGCCCCAGCATTTT	CATSREVGRGGEPQHF
TRBV6-1	NA	few	TRBJ2-7	TGTGCCAGCAGTGGGACAGACGGTGGGCAGTACTTC	CASSGTDGGQYF
TRBV30	NA	NA	TRBJ1-5	TGTGCCTGGAGTGTTAAAGGCCTCGCAAGTCAGCCCCAGCATTTT	CAWSVKGLASQPQHF
TRBV19	NA	NA	TRBJ1-2	TGTGCCAGTGTATCAGGGAACATAAACTATGGCTACACCTTC	CASVSGNINYGYTF
TRBV20-1	TRBD2	many	TRBJ2-5	TGCAGTGCTAGTCCGGCTAGCGGGAGGTTTTCATTGGAAGAGACCCAGTACTTC	CSASPASGRFSLEETQYF
TRBV20-1	TRBD1	many	TRBJ1-6	TGCAGTGCTTCTAGACAGGGAGGGAATTCACCCCTCCACTTT	CSASRQGGNSPLHF
TRBV4-1	NA	many	TRBJ2-7	TGCGCCAGCAGCCAAGAGAACTGGGACTACGAGCAGTACTTC	CASSQENWDYEQYF
TRBV2	NA	many	TRBJ2-3	TGTGCCAGCAGCCCGGGAGCACTTCGAGATACGCAGTATTTT	CASSPGALRDTQYF
TRBV7-2	NA	many	TRBJ2-5	TGTGCCAGCAGCTTAGACAGGGGAGGAGAGACCCAGTACTTC	CASSLDRGGETQYF
TRBV30	NA	NA	TRBJ2-7	TGTGCCTGGAGTAGGGGATGGGACGAGCAGTACTTC	CAWSRGWDEQYF
TRBV5-1	TRBD1	NA	TRBJ2-7	TGCGCCAGCAGCTTGGGGGCAGGGGGATACGAGCAGTACTTC	CASSLGAGGYEQYF
TRBV13	NA	NA	TRBJ2-3	TGTGCCAGCACCCCCCAGCCGGGACAACTATATCGGCGGTCTCCCACAGATACGCAGTATTTT	CASTPQPGQLYRRSPTDTQYF